This TCR beta chain was retrieved from a study of blood T cell repertoires in COVID-19. Overall study: Sites in the United States, Italy and Spain provided acute and convalescent COVID-19 samples. Nucleic acid was either cDNA or gDNA, and it came from T cells, B-cell-depleted T cells, or PBMCs.

After removal of 2 bases from V and 4 bases from J, the junction contained 2 bases not matched to a gene. The CDR3 covers 14 residues. Germline values: CDR1 MNHEY, CDR2 SVGAGI. Authors' analysis steps: By means of reference gene primer amplification, nucleated cell counts were estimated. Measured with immunoSEQ multiplex PCR; TCRdb has only the in-frame clones, and not every one. V, J and clone size reflect that table, while D and trimming were determined from the DNA. The sample shows around 200,000 clones, around 90% of them seen only once. The receptor was isolated from a man between 35 and 55 years old with acute or convalescent COVID-19. Sequencing was carried out using peripheral blood. The V and J genes are TRBV6-5 and TRBJ2-5; 9 bases fit TRBD2. CDR3 amino acids: CASSYTSGRETQYF. The CDR3 DNA reads as TGTGCCAGCAGTTACACTAGCGGGCGAGAGACCCAGTACTTC.